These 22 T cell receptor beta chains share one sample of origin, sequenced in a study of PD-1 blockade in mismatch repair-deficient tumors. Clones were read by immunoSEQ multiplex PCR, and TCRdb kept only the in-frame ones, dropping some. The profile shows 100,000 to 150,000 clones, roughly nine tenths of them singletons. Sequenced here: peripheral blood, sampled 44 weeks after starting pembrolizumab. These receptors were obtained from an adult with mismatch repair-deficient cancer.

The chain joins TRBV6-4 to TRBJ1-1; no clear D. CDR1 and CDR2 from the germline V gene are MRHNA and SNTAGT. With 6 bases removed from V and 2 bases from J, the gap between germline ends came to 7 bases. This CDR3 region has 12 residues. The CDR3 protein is CASRGGNTEAFF. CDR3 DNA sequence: TGTGCCAGCAGAGGCGGAAACACTGAAGCTTTCTTT.

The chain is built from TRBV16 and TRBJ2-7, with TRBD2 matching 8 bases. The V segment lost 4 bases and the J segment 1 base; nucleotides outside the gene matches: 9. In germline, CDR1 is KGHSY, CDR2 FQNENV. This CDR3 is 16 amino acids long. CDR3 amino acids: CASSPSGLASSYEQYF. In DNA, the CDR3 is TGTGCCAGCAGCCCGAGCGGACTAGCCTCGTCCTACGAGCAGTACTTC. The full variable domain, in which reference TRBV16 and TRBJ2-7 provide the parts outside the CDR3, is GEEVAQTPKHLVRGEGQKAKLYCAPIKGHSYVFWYQQVLKNEFKFLISFQNENVFDETGMPKERFSAKCLPNSPCSLEIQATKLEDSAVYFCASSPSGLASSYEQYFGPGTRLTVT.

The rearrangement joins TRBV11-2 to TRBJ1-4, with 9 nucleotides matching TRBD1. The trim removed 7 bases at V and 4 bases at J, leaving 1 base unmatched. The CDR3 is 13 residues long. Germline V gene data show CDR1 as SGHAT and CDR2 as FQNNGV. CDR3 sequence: CASKDRGNEKLFF. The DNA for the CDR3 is TGTGCCAGCAAGGACAGGGGTAATGAAAAACTGTTTTTT.

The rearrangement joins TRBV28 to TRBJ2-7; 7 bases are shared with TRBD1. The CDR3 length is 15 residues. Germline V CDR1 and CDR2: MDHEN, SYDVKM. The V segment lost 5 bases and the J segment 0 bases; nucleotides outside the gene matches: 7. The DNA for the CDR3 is TGTGCCAGCAGTGGTGTGGACAGGCCCTCCTACGAGCAGTACTTC. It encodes CASSGVDRPSYEQYF.

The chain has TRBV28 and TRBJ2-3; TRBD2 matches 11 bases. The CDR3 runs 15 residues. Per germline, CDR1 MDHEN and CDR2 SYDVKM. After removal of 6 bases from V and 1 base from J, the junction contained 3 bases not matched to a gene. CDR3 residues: CASSLTSGGTDTQYF. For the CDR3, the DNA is TGTGCCAGCAGCCTGACTAGCGGGGGCACAGATACGCAGTATTTT. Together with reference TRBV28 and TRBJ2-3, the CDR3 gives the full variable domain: DVKVTQSSRYLVKRTGEKVFLECVQDMDHENMFWYRQDPGLGLRLIYFSYDVKMKEKGDIPEGYSVSREKKERFSLILESASTNQTSMYLCASSLTSGGTDTQYFGPGTRLTVL.

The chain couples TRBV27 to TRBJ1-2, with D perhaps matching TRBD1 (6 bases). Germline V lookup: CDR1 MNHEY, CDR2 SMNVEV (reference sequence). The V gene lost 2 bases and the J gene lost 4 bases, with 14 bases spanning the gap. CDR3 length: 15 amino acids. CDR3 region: CASSLGQGLFYGYTF. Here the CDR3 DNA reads TGTGCCAGCAGTTTAGGGCAGGGGCTATTCTATGGCTACACCTTC.

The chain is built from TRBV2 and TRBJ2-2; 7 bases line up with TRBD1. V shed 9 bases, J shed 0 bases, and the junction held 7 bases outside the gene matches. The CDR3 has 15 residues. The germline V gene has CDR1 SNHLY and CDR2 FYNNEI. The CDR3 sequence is CARQLTGTNTGELFF. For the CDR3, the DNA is TGTGCCAGACAACTGACAGGGACGAACACCGGGGAGCTGTTTTTT.

Written as DNA, the CDR3 is TGTGCCAGCAGCCTCATCTCCACAGGGGAAGAGCAGTACTTC. This encodes CASSLISTGEEQYF. The chain is built from TRBV11-2 and TRBJ2-7, with TRBD1 matching 7 bases. CDR1 and CDR2 (germline): SGHAT, FQNNGV. The CDR3 extends over 14 amino acids. V trimming: 5 bases; J trimming: 7 bases; junction bases outside the gene matches: 11.

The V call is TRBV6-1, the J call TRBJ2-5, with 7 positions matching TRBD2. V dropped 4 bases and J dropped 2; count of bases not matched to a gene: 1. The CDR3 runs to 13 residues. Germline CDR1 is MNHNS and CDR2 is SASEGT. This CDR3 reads CASSGREQETQYF. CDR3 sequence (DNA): TGTGCCAGCAGTGGGCGGGAGCAAGAGACCCAGTACTTC.

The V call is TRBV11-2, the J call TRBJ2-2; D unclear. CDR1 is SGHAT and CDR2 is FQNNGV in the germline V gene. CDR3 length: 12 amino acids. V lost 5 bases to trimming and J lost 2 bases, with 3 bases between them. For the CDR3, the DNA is TGTGCCAGCAGCACTAACACCGGGGAGCTGTTTTTT. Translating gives CASSTNTGELFF.

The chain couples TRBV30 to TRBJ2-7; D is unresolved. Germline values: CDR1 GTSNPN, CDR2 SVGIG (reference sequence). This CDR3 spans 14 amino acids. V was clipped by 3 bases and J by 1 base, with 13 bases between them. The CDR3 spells CAWRSLQASYEQYF. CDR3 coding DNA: TGTGCCTGGAGAAGTCTGCAGGCTTCCTACGAGCAGTACTTC.

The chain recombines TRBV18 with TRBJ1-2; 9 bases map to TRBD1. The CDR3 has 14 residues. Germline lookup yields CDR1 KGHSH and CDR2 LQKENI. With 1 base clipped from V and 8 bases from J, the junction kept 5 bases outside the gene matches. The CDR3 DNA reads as TGTGCCAGCTCACCACAACAGGGGGCAGACGGCTACACCTTC. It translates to CASSPQQGADGYTF. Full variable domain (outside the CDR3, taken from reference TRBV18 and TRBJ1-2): NAGVMQNPRHLVRRRGQEARLRCSPMKGHSHVYWYRQLPEEGLKFMVYLQKENIIDESGMPKERFSAEFPKEGPSILRIQQVVRGDSAAYFCASSPQQGADGYTFGSGTRLTVV.

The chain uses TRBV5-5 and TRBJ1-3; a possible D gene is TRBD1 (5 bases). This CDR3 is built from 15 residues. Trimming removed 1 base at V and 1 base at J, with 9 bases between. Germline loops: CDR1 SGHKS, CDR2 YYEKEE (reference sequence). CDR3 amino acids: CASSLSGTSGNTIYF. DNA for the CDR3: TGTGCCAGCAGCTTGAGTGGGACTTCTGGAAACACCATATATTTT.

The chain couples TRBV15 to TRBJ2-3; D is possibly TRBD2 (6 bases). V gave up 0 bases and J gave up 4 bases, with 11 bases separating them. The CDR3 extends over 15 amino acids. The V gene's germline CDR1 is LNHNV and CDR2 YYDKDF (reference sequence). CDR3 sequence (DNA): TGTGCCACCAGCAGAGATCCTGGAGGGGCAGATACGCAGTATTTT. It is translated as CATSRDPGGADTQYF.

CDR3 region: CASSPRLIPYEQYF. The CDR3 nucleotides read TGTGCCAGCTCCCCCCGACTGATCCCCTACGAGCAGTACTTC. The chain carries TRBV27 and TRBJ2-7; D remains ambiguous. Germline V gene data show CDR1 as MNHEY and CDR2 as SMNVEV (reference sequence). V lost 8 bases and J lost 2, with 16 bases in between. This CDR3 has 14 amino acids.

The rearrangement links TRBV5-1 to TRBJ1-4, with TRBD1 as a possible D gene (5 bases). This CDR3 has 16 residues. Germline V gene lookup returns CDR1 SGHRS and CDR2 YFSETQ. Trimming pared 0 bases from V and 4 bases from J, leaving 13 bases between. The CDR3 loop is CASSLGSGSVNEKLFF. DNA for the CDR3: TGCGCCAGCAGCTTGGGATCAGGGAGTGTTAATGAAAAACTGTTTTTT.

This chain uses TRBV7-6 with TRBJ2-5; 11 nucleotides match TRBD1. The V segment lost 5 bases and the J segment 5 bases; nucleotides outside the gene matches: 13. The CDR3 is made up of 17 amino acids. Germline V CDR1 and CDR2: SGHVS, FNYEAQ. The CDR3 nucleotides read TGTGCCAGCAGCCCAGGACAGGGGGCGCGTTTTGGGGAGACCCAGTACTTC. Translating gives CASSPGQGARFGETQYF.

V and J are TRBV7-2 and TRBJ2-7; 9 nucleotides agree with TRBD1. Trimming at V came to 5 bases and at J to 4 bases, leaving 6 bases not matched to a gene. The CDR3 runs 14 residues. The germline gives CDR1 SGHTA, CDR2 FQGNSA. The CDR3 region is CASSPGTGLYEQYF. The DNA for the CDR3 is TGTGCCAGCAGCCCAGGGACAGGGTTATACGAGCAGTACTTC.

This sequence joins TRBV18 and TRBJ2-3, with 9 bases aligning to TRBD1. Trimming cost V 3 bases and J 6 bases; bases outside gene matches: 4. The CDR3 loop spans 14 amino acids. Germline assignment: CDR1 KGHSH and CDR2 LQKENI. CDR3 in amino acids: CASSPGQGGDTQYF. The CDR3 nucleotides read TGTGCCAGCTCACCGGGACAGGGAGGGGATACGCAGTATTTT.

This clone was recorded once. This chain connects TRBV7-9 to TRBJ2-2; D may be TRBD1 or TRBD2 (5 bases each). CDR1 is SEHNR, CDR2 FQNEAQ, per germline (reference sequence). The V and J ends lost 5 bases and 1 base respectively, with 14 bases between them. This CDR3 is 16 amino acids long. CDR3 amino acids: CASSLGAGRNTGELFF. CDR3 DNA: TGTGCCAGCAGCCTCGGGGCAGGCCGGAACACCGGGGAGCTGTTTTTT.

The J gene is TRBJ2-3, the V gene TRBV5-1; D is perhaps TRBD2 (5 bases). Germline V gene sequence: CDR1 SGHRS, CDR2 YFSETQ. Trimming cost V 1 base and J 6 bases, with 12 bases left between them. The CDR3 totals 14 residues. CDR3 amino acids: CASSLRGDPDTQYF. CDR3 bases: TGCGCCAGCAGCTTGCGGGGAGACCCGGATACGCAGTATTTT.

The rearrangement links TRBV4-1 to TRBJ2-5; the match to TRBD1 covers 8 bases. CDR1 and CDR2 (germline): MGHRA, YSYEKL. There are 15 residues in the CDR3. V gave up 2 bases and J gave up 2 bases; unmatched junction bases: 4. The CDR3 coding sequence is TGCGCCAGCAGCCAATCGGGGACAGGTCAAGAGACCCAGTACTTC. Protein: CASSQSGTGQETQYF.